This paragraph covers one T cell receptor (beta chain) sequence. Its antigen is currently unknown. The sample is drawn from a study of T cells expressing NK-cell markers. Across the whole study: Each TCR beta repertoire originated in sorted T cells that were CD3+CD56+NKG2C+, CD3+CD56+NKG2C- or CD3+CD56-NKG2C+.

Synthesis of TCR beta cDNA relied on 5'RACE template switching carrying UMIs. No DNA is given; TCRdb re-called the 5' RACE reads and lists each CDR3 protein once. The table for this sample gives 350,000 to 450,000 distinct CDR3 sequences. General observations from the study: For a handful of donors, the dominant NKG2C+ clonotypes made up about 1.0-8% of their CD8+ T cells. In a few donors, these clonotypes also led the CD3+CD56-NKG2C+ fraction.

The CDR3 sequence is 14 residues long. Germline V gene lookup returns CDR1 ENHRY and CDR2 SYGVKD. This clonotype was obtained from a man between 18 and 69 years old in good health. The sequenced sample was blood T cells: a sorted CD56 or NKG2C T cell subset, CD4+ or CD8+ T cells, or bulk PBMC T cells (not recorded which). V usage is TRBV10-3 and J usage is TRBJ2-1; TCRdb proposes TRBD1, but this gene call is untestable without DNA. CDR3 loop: CATRQGAGYNEQFF.